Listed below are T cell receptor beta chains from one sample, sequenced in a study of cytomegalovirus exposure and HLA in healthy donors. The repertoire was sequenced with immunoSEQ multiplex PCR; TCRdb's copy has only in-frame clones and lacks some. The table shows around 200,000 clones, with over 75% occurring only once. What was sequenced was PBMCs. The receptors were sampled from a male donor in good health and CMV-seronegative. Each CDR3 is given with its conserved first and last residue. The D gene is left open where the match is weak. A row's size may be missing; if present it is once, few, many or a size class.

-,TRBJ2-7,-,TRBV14,TGTGCCAGCAGCCAAGACCCCCCCCACGGGGTCGAGCAGTACTTC,CASSQDPPHGVEQYF
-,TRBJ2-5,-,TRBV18,TGTGCCAGCTCACCCTCGACAGGCTCCCAAGAGACCCAGTACTTC,CASSPSTGSQETQYF
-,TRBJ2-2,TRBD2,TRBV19,TGTGCCACCTCCACGAGCGGGGCAGGGAACACCGGGGAGCTGTTTTTT,CATSTSGAGNTGELFF
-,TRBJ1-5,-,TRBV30,TGTGCCTGGAGTGTGGGCAGTTCAACGGATCAGCCCCAGCATTTT,CAWSVGSSTDQPQHF
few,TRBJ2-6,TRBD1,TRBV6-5,TGTGCCAGCATAAGGGGGCCCGGGGCCAACGTCCTGACTTTC,CASIRGPGANVLTF
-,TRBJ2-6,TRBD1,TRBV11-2,TGTGCCAGCAGCTTAGCCCCCAACAGGGGTTCTGGGGCCAACGTCCTGACTTTC,CASSLAPNRGSGANVLTF
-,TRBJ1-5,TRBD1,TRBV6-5,TGTGCCAGCAGTGGGACAGGGGATCAGCCCCAGCATTTT,CASSGTGDQPQHF
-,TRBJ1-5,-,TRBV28,TGTGCCAGCAGTCCCTGGAGGGGGGGAGGTAGCAATCAGCCCCAGCATTTT,CASSPWRGGGSNQPQHF
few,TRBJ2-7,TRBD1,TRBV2,TGTGCCAGCAGTGAAGGAGGACAGGGAGGCGGCGAGCAGTACTTC,CASSEGGQGGGEQYF
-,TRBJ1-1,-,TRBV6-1,TGTGCCAGCAGTGAACGACGATCTAATTCTCGACAGTTGGACACTGAAGCTTTCTTT,CASSERRSNSRQLDTEAFF
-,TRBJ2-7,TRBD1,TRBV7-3,TGTGCCAGCAGCTTAATGCCCCTAGGTCCAGACAGGGTTTACGAGCAGTACTTC,CASSLMPLGPDRVYEQYF
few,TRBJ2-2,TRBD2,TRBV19,TGTGCCAGTAGTAAAACGGGGGGGCGCTCGAACACCGGGGAGCTGTTTTTT,CASSKTGGRSNTGELFF
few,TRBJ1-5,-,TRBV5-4,TGTGCCAGCAGCTTTGGAGGTAGCAATCAGCCCCAGCATTTT,CASSFGGSNQPQHF
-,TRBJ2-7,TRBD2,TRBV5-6,TGTGCCAGCAGCCGACTAGCGGGAGGTCCCAGCTCCTACGAGCAGTACTTC,CASSRLAGGPSSYEQYF
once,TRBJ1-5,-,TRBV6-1,TGTGCCAGCAGTGAAGCAGGGGTCGGGTGGCAGCCCCAGCATTTT,CASSEAGVGWQPQHF
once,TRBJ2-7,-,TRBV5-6,TGTGCCAGCAGCTTGGCAGAATCCTACGAGCAGTACTTC,CASSLAESYEQYF
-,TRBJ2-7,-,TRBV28,TGTGCCAGCAGTTTATCTCAGGTGAATTACGAGCAGTACTTC,CASSLSQVNYEQYF
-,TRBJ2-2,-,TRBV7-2,TGTGCCAGCAGCCGGGGACTCGGGGGTAACGGGGAGCTGTTTTTT,CASSRGLGGNGELFF
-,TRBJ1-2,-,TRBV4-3,TGCGCCAGCAGCCCTAGCGGGCAGGGTGACTGGAATGGCTACACCTTC,CASSPSGQGDWNGYTF
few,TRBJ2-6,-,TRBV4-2,TGTGCCAGCAGAGAGAAGTCTGGGGCCAACGTCCTGACTTTC,CASREKSGANVLTF
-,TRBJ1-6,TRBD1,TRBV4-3,TGCGCCAGCAGCCAAGCAGACAGGGAGAGCTCACCCCTCCACTTT,CASSQADRESSPLHF
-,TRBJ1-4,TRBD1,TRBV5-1,TGCGCCAGCAGCCTGGGACAGGGAGTAATCTCTGAAAAACTGTTTTTT,CASSLGQGVISEKLFF
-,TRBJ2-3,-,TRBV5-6,TGTGCCAGCAGCTTGCTCGTGTCCGGGAGCACAGATACGCAGTATTTT,CASSLLVSGSTDTQYF
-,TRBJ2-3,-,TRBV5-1,TGCGCCAGCAGGAGGAGGGAAGCTACAGATACGCAGTATTTT,CASRRREATDTQYF
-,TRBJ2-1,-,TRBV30,TGTGCCTGGAGTGGAGGGCCTATTAGCTCCTACAATGAGCAGTTCTTC,CAWSGGPISSYNEQFF
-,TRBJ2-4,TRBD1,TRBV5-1,TGCGCCAGCAGCGTCGGGACAGCCGATAGCATTCAGTACTTC,CASSVGTADSIQYF
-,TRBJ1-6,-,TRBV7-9,TGTGCCAGCAGGGTGGCAGGTAGCTCCTATAATTCACCCCTCCACTTT,CASRVAGSSYNSPLHF
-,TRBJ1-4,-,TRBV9,TGTGCCAGCAGCGTAGATAGCAGGGAGGGTGAAAAACTGTTTTTT,CASSVDSREGEKLFF
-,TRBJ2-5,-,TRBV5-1,TGCGCCAGCAGCTCCCGGACGGGGGAGACCCAGTACTTC,CASSSRTGETQYF
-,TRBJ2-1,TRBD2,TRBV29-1,TGCAGCGTGGGGGGGGGTGGGTACAATGAGCAGTTCTTC,CSVGGGGYNEQFF
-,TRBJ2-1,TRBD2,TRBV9,TGTGCCAGCAGTAGGACTAGCGGGAGCAATGAGCAGTTCTTC,CASSRTSGSNEQFF
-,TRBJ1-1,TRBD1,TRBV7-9,TGTGCCAGCAGCATCCGACAGGGAGGAACTGAAGCTTTCTTT,CASSIRQGGTEAFF
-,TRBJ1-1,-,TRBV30,TGTGCCTGGAGTGTACAAACAGGCTGGGGGGACACTGAAGCTTTCTTT,CAWSVQTGWGDTEAFF
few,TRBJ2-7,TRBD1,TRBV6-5,TGTGCCAGCAGATCCGGTAGGACAGGGGCCTACGAGCAGTACTTC,CASRSGRTGAYEQYF
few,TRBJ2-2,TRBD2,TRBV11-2,TGTGCCAGCAGGCGCGATAGTAGGGGACTAGCGACCGGGGAGCTGTTTTTT,CASRRDSRGLATGELFF
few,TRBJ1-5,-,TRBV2,TGTGCCAGCAAAACAGGGAATCAGCCCCAGCATTTT,CASKTGNQPQHF
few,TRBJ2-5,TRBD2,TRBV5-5,TGTGCCAGCAGCCCCCCGGCGGGAGGGGAGACCCAGTACTTC,CASSPPAGGETQYF
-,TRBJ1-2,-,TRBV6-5,TGTGCCAGCAGGACCCCCGGACAGTTCGGTGGCTACACCTTC,CASRTPGQFGGYTF
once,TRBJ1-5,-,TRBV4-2,TGTGCCAGCAGCCAAGACGGGACAAGCAATCAGCCCCAGCATTTT,CASSQDGTSNQPQHF
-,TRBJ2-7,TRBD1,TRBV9,TGTGCCAGCAGCCCAACCGAGGGACAGGGGGCGTACGAGCAGTACTTC,CASSPTEGQGAYEQYF
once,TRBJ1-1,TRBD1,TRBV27,TGTGCCAGCAGTTTAGGAGCTGGGACAGGACAGAACACTGAAGCTTTCTTT,CASSLGAGTGQNTEAFF
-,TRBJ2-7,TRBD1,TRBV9,TGTGCCAGCAGCCTAGGACAGGGTCGGGAGCAGTACTTC,CASSLGQGREQYF
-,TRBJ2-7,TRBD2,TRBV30,TGTGCCTGTTCTAGCGGAAGCTCCTACGAGCAGTACTTC,CACSSGSSYEQYF
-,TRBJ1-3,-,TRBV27,TGTGCCAGCAGTTTTATCGGAGCCTCTGGAAACACCATATATTTT,CASSFIGASGNTIYF
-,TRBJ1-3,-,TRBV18,TGTGCCAGCTCACCACTAATAGGGAGAGGTGGAAACACCATATATTTT,CASSPLIGRGGNTIYF
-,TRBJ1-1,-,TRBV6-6,TGTGCCAGCAGTTACCGGAACACTGAAGCTTTCTTT,CASSYRNTEAFF
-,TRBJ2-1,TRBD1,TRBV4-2,TGTGCCAGCAGCCAAGATGGGACAGGGGGCTACAATGAGCAGTTCTTC,CASSQDGTGGYNEQFF
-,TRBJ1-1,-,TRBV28,TGTGCCAGCAGTTTGAGACAGTCCGTGAGGGAAGCTTTCTTT,CASSLRQSVREAFF
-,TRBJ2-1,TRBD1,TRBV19,TGTGCCAGTAGAACAGGGGGCGAGGACAATGAGCAGTTCTTC,CASRTGGEDNEQFF
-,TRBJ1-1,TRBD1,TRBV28,TGTGCCAGCAGTTTCTCCGGACAGGGCCACACTGAAGCTTTCTTT,CASSFSGQGHTEAFF
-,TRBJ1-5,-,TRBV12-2,TGTGCAAGTCGCTTAAAGGGGGCGAAGGTGCAGCCCCAGCATTTT,CASRLKGAKVQPQHF
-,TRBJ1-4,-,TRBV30,TGTGCCTGGAGTCTCCGAGGGAGGGAAGAAAGAAAACTGTTTTTT,CAWSLRGREERKLFF
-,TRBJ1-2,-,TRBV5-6,TGTGCCAGCAGCTTTCGAGGGATCGACTACACCTTC,CASSFRGIDYTF
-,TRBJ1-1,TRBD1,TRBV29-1,TGCAGCGTCCGGGACAGGCCGTTTGACACTGAAGCTTTCTTT,CSVRDRPFDTEAFF
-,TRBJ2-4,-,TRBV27,TGTGCCAGCAGTTTTGAGGGTTATGGCAAAAACATTCAGTACTTC,CASSFEGYGKNIQYF